This T cell receptor beta chain comes out of a study of regulatory T cells in long-lasting Graves disease. The CDR3 has 13 residues. With 7 bases clipped from V and 3 bases from J, the junction kept 6 bases outside the gene matches. Time point reported: newly diagnosed GD, antithyroid drugs for less than 3 months. PBMC-derived RNA was used for the TCR library. As concerns this clonotype: A single base is all that separates this from a far larger clone, so a read error is likely.

Library construction for TCR beta used iRepertoire HTBI primers and Arm-PCR of CDR3 regions. One entry per CDR3 protein, called by TCRdb with MiXCR from the multiplex PCR reads. In the table there are a few hundred thousand distinct CDR3 sequences, 20% to 25% of which are singletons. This rearrangement joins TRBV12-3 or TRBV12-4 to TRBJ2-7, with TRBD1 matching over 7 bases. The TCR comes from a female donor with Graves disease. The sequencing here drew on peripheral blood mononuclear cells (PBMCs), taken at new diagnosis, from a patient treated with antithyroid drugs. The chain's CDR3 is CASTRGTCYEQYF. The CDR3 coding sequence is TGTGCCAGCACCAGGGGGACATGCTACGAGCAGTACTTC.